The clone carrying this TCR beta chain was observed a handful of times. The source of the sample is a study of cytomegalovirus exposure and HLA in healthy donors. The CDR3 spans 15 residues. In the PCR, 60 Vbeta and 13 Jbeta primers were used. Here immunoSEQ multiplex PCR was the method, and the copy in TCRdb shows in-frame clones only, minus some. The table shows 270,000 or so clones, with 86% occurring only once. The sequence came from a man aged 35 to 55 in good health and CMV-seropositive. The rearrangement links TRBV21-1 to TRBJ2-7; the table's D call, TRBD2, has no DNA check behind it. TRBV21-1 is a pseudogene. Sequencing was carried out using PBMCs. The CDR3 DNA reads TGTGCCAGCAGCAAACACACTAGCGGGAGCTACGAGCAGTACTTC. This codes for CASSKHTSGSYEQYF.